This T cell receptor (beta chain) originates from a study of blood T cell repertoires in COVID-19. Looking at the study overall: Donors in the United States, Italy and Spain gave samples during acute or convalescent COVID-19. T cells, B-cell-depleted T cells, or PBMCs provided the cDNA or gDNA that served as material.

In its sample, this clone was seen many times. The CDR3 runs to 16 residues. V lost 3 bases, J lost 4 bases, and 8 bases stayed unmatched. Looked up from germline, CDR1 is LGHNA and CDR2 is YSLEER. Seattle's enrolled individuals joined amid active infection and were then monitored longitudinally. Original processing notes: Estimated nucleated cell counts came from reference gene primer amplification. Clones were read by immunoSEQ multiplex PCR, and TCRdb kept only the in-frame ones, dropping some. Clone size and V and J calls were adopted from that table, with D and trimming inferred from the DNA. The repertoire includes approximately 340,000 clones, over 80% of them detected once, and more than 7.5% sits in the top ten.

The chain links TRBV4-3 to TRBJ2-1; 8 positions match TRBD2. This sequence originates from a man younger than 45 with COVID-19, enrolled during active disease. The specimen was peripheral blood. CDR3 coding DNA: TGCGCCAGCAGCCAGGGTGTAGCGGGGAGATACAATGAGCAGTTCTTC. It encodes CASSQGVAGRYNEQFF.